A single sample is the source of the 2 T cell receptor beta chains below, sequenced in a study of T cell responses to AZD1222 COVID-19 vaccine. The method was immunoSEQ multiplex PCR; TCRdb's version includes in-frame clones alone and lacks a portion of them. The sample lists about 69,000 clones; less than 90% were seen once. The starting material was peripheral blood, obtained 28 days after the second AZD1222 dose. The source of these receptors is an adult who received the AZD1222 COVID-19 vaccine.

This sequence joins TRBV4-1 and TRBJ1-2; D remains ambiguous. The germline CDR1 and CDR2 sequences are MGHRA and YSYEKL. V was cut by 0 bases and J by 4 bases, with 0 bases left in between. The CDR3 length is 11 residues. CDR3 loop: CASSQDYGYTF. CDR3 nucleotides: TGCGCCAGCAGCCAAGACTATGGCTACACCTTC.

This clone was recorded only once. This chain uses TRBV7-2 with TRBJ2-1; no reliable D call. Germline V gene data show CDR1 as SGHTA and CDR2 as FQGNSA. V was trimmed by 3 bases and J by 10 bases, leaving 10 bases between them. The CDR3 runs 12 residues. CDR3 DNA: TGTGCCAGCAGCTTCGCCTCGCGGGAGCAGTTCTTC. It yields the protein CASSFASREQFF.